The TCR beta chain under discussion was sequenced for a study of shared clonotypes between healthy human individuals. This CDR3 spans 16 amino acids. V was shortened by 3 bases and J by 5 bases, with 19 bases between the two germline ends. Germline V gene data show CDR1 as MRHNA and CDR2 as SNTAGT. Libraries were prepared by immunoSEQ multiplex PCR; TCRdb keeps only in-frame clonotypes and omits some of them. The table records 2 million to 2.5 million clones, about 92% of them present only once. This receptor was obtained from a man aged 18 to 29 in good health. Some clones in this sample may be carry-over from other donors' samples. The chain carries TRBV6-4 and TRBJ1-2; tentative D call: TRBD1 (6 bases). The sequencing sample was made of naive CD4+ T cells from PBMCs. Sample subset: CD45RA+ positively selected. The CDR3 DNA is TGTGCCAGCAGTGAATCCCCAGGGGTTGGGGCTTATGGCTACACCTTC. Residues: CASSESPGVGAYGYTF.